This T cell receptor beta chain is drawn from a study of T cell repertoires in cytomegalovirus infection. Turning to the study itself: Public signatures in TCR beta pointed to CMV infection and matching HLA type.

General observations from the study: HLA-C-restricted TCR beta clonotypes specific for CMV led the ex vivo response. People with CMV and the relevant HLA were identified by cumulative public TCR beta family frequency.

MiXCR, run by TCRdb on the reads, gives a single entry per CDR3 protein. The data contain fewer than 700,000 distinct CDR3 sequences, 20% to 30% of them singletons. This clonotype was seen repeatedly, ten times or more. Its antigen is as yet unknown. The sequence derives from a human donor in good health (CMV status not recorded). Some clones in this sample may be carry-over from other donors' samples. Sequences were obtained from CD8+ T cells from PBMCs.

The CDR3 spells CASSLAGPRIEQYF. The CDR3 coding sequence is TGTGCCAGCAGCTTAGCGGGGCCCAGAATTGAGCAGTACTTC. The V call is TRBV7-8, the J call TRBJ2-7, with D tentatively TRBD1 (5 bases). From germline, CDR1 is SGHVS and CDR2 FQNEAQ. Trimming shortened V by 0 bases and J by 7 bases, and 13 bases separated the two germline ends. The CDR3 sequence is 14 residues long.